Listed below are T cell receptor beta chains from one sample, sequenced in a study of cytomegalovirus exposure and HLA in healthy donors. Assay used: immunoSEQ multiplex PCR; TCRdb lists only in-frame clones, some missing. In the table there are around 180,000 clones, roughly 80% of which are singletons. The sequenced sample was PBMCs. These receptors came from a male donor in good health and CMV-seronegative. Both conserved end residues are part of each CDR3. A D gene is named only where the DNA matches it firmly. Clone size is shown for a subset of rows, as once, few, many or a class of expanded clone.

J gene | D gene | V gene | clone size | CDR3 DNA | CDR3 protein
TRBJ1-1 | NA | TRBV5-1 | NA | TGCGCCAGCAACCCGGCAGGTAGAAACACTGAAGCTTTCTTT | CASNPAGRNTEAFF
TRBJ2-5 | TRBD1 | TRBV7-3 | NA | TGTGCCAGCAGCCGTGGGACAGCTAAAGAGACCCAGTACTTC | CASSRGTAKETQYF
TRBJ2-1 | TRBD2 | TRBV15 | NA | TGTGCCACCAGCAGAGCGGGGGGGCCGAGGTTACGCTCCTACAATGAGCAGTTCTTC | CATSRAGGPRLRSYNEQFF
TRBJ1-2 | TRBD1 | TRBV5-6 | NA | TGTGCCAGCAGCTTGCCCCGACAGGGAGCCTATGGCTACACCTTC | CASSLPRQGAYGYTF
TRBJ1-4 | NA | TRBV6-1 | once | TGTGCCAGCAGTGAATTCAGGATAACCGCAACTAATGAAAAACTGTTTTTT | CASSEFRITATNEKLFF
TRBJ2-7 | TRBD2 | TRBV5-1 | NA | TGCGCCAGCAGCTATACGGGACTAGCCTCCTACGAGCAGTACTTC | CASSYTGLASYEQYF
TRBJ1-1 | TRBD1 | TRBV18 | few | TGTGCCAGCTCACCAACTAAACAGGGGGGGACTGAAGCTTTCTTT | CASSPTKQGGTEAFF
TRBJ1-3 | TRBD1 | TRBV10-3 | once | TGTGCCATCAGTGAGTCCAGGGGGGCTGGAAACACCATATATTTT | CAISESRGAGNTIYF
TRBJ2-7 | NA | TRBV7-2 | NA | TGTGCCAGCAGCCCCGCCCGGACCTCAACGGGGGAGCAGTACTTC | CASSPARTSTGEQYF
TRBJ2-5 | NA | TRBV10-3 | NA | TGTGCCATCAGTGAGTCACAGAGCCCGGAGACCCAGTACTTC | CAISESQSPETQYF
TRBJ1-2 | NA | TRBV27 | NA | TGTGCCAGCAGGGGGGCGTATGGCTACACCTTC | CASRGAYGYTF
TRBJ2-1 | TRBD2 | TRBV29-1 | NA | TGCAGCGGCCGAGGCGGGGGGGCCGTGGCCTACAATGAGCAGTTCTTC | CSGRGGGAVAYNEQFF
TRBJ2-2 | TRBD2 | TRBV5-1 | few | TGCGCCAGCAGCTTTTCGACTAGCGCTAACGGGGAGCTGTTTTTT | CASSFSTSANGELFF
TRBJ1-4 | TRBD1 | TRBV27 | NA | TGTGCCAGCAGTCAGACAGGGAAGGGAAAACTGTTTTTT | CASSQTGKGKLFF
TRBJ2-1 | TRBD2 | TRBV7-9 | NA | TGTGCCAGCAGCTTAGTTAGCGGGTCCTACAATGAGCAGTTCTTC | CASSLVSGSYNEQFF
TRBJ1-5 | TRBD1 | TRBV5-6 | NA | TGTGCCAGCAGCTGGGGGACAGGGGGCAATCAGCCCCAGCATTTT | CASSWGTGGNQPQHF
TRBJ2-7 | NA | TRBV15 | NA | TGTGCCACCAGCAGAGATCAGGGCTACGAGCAGTACTTC | CATSRDQGYEQYF
TRBJ2-7 | TRBD2 | TRBV5-5 | NA | TGTGCCAGCAGCCTACAGCGGGAGATAGACGACGAGCAGTACTTC | CASSLQREIDDEQYF
TRBJ1-2 | TRBD1 | TRBV7-2 | NA | TGTGCCAGCAGCCCCTTCCCACTGCGACAGGGGGCAGGGCATGGCTACACCTTC | CASSPFPLRQGAGHGYTF
TRBJ1-4 | NA | TRBV4-1 | few | TGCGCCAGCAGCCAAGATAGGGGGGGACCTAATGAAAAACTGTTTTTT | CASSQDRGGPNEKLFF
TRBJ2-7 | TRBD1 | TRBV5-4 | few | TGTGCCAGCAGCTTGGGACAGGGGGCCTACGAGCAGTACTTC | CASSLGQGAYEQYF
TRBJ2-7 | NA | TRBV28 | NA | TGTGCCAGCAGTTTTAAAGGAGGCTACGAGCAGTACTTC | CASSFKGGYEQYF
TRBJ2-7 | NA | TRBV28 | NA | TGTGCCAGCAGTTTAGGCGCAGCCTCGGGCGAGCAGTACTTC | CASSLGAASGEQYF
TRBJ2-3 | TRBD2 | TRBV10-3 | NA | TGTGCCATCAGTGAGTTTTCAGGACTAGCAGGCGCAGATACGCAGTATTTT | CAISEFSGLAGADTQYF
TRBJ2-5 | TRBD2 | TRBV6-5 | NA | TGTGCCAGCAATCTAGCGGGGGTGGGAGAGACCCAGTACTTC | CASNLAGVGETQYF
TRBJ2-1 | NA | TRBV14 | NA | TGTGCCAGCAGCCTGAGATTTGATGAGCAGTTCTTC | CASSLRFDEQFF